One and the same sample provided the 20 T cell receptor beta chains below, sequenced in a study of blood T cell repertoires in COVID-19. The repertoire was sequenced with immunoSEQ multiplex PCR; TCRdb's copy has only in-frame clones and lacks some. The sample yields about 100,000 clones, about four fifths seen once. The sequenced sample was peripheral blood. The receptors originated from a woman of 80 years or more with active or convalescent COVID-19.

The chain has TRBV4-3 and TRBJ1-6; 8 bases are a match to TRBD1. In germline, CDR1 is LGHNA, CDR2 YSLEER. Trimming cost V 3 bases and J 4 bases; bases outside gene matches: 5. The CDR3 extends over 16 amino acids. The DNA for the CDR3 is TGCGCCAGCAGCCACATTGGGACAGGATATAATTCACCCCTCCACTTT. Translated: CASSHIGTGYNSPLHF.

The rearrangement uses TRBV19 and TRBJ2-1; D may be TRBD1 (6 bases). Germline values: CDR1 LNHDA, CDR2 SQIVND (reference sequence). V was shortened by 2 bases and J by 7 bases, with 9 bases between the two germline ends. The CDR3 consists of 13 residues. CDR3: CASSIQGWNEQFF. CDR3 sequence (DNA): TGTGCCAGTAGTATACAGGGGTGGAATGAGCAGTTCTTC.

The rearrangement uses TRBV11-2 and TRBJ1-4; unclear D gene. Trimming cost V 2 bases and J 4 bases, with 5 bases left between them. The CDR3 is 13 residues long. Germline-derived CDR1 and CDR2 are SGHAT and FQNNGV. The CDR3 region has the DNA TGTGCCAGCAGCTTACAACTTAATGAAAAACTGTTTTTT. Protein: CASSLQLNEKLFF.

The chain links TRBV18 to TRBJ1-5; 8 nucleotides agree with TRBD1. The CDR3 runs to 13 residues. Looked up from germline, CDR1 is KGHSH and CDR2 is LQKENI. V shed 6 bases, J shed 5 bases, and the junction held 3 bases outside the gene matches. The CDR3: CASSPDRDQPQHF. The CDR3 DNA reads TGTGCCAGCTCGCCGGACAGGGATCAGCCCCAGCATTTT.

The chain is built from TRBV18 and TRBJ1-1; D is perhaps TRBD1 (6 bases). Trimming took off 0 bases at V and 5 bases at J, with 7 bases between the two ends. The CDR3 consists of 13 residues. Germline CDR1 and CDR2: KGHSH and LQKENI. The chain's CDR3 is CASSPPGQTEAFF. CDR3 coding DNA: TGTGCCAGCTCACCACCGGGACAAACTGAAGCTTTCTTT.

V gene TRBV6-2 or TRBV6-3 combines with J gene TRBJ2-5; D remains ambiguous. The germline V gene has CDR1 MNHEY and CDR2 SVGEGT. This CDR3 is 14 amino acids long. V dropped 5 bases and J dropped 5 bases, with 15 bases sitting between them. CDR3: CASSRTRSRETQYF. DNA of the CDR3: TGTGCCAGCAGTCGCACGAGGAGCCGGGAGACCCAGTACTTC.

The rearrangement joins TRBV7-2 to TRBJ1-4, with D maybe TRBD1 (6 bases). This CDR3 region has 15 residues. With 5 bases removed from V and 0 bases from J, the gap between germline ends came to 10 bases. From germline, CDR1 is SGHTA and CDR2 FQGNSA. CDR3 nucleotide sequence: TGTGCCAGCAGCCGGGAGGGGGCAACTAATGAAAAACTGTTTTTT. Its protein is CASSREGATNEKLFF.

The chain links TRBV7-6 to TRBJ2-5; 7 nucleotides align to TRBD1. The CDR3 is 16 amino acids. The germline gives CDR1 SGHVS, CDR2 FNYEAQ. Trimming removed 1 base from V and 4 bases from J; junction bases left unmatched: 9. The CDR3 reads CASSLERQGMGETQYF. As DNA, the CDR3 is TGTGCCAGCAGCTTAGAAAGACAGGGTATGGGAGAGACCCAGTACTTC.

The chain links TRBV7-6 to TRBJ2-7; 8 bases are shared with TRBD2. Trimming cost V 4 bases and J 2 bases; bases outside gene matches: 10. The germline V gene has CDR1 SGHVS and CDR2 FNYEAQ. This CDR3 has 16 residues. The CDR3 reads CASSSDQAGAAYEQYF. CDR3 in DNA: TGTGCCAGCAGCTCCGATCAAGCGGGGGCTGCCTACGAGCAGTACTTC.

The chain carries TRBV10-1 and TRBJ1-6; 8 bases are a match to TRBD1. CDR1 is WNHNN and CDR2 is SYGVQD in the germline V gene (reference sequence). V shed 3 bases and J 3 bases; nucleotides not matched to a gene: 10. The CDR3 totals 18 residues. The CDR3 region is CASSEIRTGPIYNSPLHF. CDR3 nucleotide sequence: TGCGCCAGCAGTGAAATTCGGACAGGGCCGATCTATAATTCACCCCTCCACTTT.

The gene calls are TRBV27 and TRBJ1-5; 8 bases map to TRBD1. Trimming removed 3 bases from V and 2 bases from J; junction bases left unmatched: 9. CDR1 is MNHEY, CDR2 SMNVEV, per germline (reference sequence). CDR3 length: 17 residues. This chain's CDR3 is CASSFYGQGKGNQPQHF. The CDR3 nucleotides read TGTGCCAGCAGTTTCTACGGACAGGGAAAGGGCAATCAGCCCCAGCATTTT.

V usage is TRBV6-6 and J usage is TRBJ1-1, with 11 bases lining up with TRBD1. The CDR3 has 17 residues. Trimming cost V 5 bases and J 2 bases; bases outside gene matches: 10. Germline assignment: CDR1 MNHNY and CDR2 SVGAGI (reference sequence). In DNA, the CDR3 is TGTGCCAGCAGTCCGGGGGACAGGGGGGGTGTAAACACTGAAGCTTTCTTT. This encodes CASSPGDRGGVNTEAFF.

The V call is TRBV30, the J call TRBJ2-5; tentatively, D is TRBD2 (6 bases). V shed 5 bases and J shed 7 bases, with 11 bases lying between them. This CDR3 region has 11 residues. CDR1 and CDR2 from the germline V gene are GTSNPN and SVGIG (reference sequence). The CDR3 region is CAWEARGTQYF. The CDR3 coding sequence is TGTGCCTGGGAGGCGCGGGGGACCCAGTACTTC.

In DNA, the CDR3 is TGTGCCAGCAGTTGGACAGGGAGCTCTGGAAACACCATATATTTT. Protein sequence: CASSWTGSSGNTIYF. The chain couples TRBV28 to TRBJ1-3; the match to TRBD1 covers 8 bases. With 4 bases clipped from V and 0 bases from J, the junction kept 2 bases outside the gene matches. CDR3 length: 15 amino acids. The V gene's germline CDR1 is MDHEN and CDR2 SYDVKM.

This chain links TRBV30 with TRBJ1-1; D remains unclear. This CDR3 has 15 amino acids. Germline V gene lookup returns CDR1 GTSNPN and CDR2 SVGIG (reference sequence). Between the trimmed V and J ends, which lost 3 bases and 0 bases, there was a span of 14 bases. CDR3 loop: CAWRPFSPMNTEAFF. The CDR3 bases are TGTGCCTGGAGGCCTTTTAGTCCCATGAACACTGAAGCTTTCTTT.

CDR3 nucleotide sequence: TGTGCCAGCAGGAATAGCGGGAGCAACGAGCAGTACTTC. Translating it yields CASRNSGSNEQYF. This chain uses TRBV7-2 with TRBJ2-7, with TRBD2 matching 9 bases. CDR1 is SGHTA and CDR2 is FQGNSA in the germline V gene. The CDR3 has 13 residues. After removal of 6 bases from V and 5 bases from J, the junction contained 5 bases not matched to a gene.

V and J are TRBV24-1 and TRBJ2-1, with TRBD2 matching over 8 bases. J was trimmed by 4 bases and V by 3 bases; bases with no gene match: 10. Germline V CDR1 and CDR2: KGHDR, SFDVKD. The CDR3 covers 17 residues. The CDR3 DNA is TGTGCCACCAGTGATCCGCTCGGGAGGGCGGGATACAATGAGCAGTTCTTC. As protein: CATSDPLGRAGYNEQFF.

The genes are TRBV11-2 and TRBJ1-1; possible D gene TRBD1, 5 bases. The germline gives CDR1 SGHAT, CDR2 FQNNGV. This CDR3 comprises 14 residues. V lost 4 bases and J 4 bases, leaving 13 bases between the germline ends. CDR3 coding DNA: TGTGCCAGCAGCTCCCAGGGAGGTGTCACTGAAGCTTTCTTT. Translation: CASSSQGGVTEAFF.

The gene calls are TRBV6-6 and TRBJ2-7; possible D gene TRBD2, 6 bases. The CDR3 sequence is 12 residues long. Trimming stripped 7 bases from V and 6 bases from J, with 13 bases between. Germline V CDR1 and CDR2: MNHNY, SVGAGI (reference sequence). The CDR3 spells CASKDGRGEQYF. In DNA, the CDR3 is TGTGCCAGCAAGGACGGGAGAGGCGAGCAGTACTTC.

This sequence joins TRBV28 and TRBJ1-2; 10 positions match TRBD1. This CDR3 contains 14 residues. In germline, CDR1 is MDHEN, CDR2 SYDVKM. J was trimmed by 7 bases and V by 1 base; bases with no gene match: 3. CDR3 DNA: TGTGCCAGCAGTTTATTGACAGGGGGCGGTGGCTACACCTTC. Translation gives CASSLLTGGGGYTF.